The present TCR beta chain was sequenced within a study of metastatic and nonmetastatic thyroid tumors. About the research overall: It was across blood and tumor or nodule tissue from malignant and benign thyroid patients that repertoires were compared.

There are 16 residues in the CDR3. Germline CDR1 and CDR2: MNHEY and SVGEGT. V shed 2 bases and J shed 10 bases, with 24 bases lying between them. Original data processing: The authors used CDR3 differences across clinicopathological groups to build a distant-metastasis classifier for papillary thyroid cancer. TCRdb recomputed clones from the PCR reads via MiXCR. What appears here as the V and J calls and clone size reflects TCRdb's work, not the paper's. The sample consists of approximately 7,700 clones, roughly 24% of them appearing once. No patient had received any treatment before thyroid surgery. In its sample, this clone is medium-sized (0.01 to 0.1%).

The sequenced sample was tumor tissue. The receptor was derived from a female donor with papillary thyroid cancer or a benign thyroid nodule (not recorded which). Some clones in this sample may be carry-over from other donors' samples. V and J are TRBV6-2 or TRBV6-3 and TRBJ2-7; tentatively, D is TRBD1 (8 bases). CDR3 DNA: TGTGCCAGCAGTTACCCGGGACAGGCCTTAGGCGGGGGTCAGTACTTC. It codes for CASSYPGQALGGGQYF.